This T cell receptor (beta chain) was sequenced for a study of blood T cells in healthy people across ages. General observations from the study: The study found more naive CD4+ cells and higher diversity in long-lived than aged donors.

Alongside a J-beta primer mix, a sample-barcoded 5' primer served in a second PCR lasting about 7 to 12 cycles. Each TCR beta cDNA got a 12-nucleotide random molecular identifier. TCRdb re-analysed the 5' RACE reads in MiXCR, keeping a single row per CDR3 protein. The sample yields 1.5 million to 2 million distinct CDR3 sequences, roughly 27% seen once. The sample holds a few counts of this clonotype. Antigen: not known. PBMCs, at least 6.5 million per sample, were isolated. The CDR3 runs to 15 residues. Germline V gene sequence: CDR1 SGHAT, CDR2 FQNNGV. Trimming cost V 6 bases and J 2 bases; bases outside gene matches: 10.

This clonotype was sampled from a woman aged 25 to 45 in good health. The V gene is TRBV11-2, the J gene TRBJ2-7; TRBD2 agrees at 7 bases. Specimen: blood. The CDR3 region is CASRYIAGKTYEQYF. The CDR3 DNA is TGTGCCAGCAGGTATATAGCGGGCAAGACCTACGAGCAGTACTTC.